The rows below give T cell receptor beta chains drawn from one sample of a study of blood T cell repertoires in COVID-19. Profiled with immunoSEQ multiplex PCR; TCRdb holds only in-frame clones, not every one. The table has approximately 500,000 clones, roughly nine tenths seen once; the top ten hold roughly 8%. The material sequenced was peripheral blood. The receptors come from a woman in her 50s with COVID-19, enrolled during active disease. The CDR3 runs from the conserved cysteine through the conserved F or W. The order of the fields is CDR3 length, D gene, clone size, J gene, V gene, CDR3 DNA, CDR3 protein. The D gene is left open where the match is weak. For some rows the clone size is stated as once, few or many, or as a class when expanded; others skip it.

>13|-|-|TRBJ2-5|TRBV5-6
TGTGCCAGCAGCTTGGGACAGGGAGGGACCCAGTACTTC
CASSLGQGGTQYF
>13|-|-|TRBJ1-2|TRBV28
TGTGCCAGCAGTTTCGCCGCGATCTATGGCTACACCTTC
CASSFAAIYGYTF
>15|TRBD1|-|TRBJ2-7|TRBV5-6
TGTGCCAGCAGCTTGGCCGGACAGGGAAGGAACGAGCAGTACTTC
CASSLAGQGRNEQYF
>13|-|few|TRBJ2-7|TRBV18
TGTGCCAGCTCACCCTCCTCCAGCGGGGAGCAGTACTTC
CASSPSSSGEQYF
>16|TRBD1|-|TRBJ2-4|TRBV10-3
TGTGCCATCAGCCAAGGACAGGGTGAAGCCAAAAACATTCAGTACTTC
CAISQGQGEAKNIQYF
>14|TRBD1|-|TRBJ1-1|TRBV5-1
TGCGCCAGCAGCTTGGGAGGGACAGGGACTGAAGCTTTCTTT
CASSLGGTGTEAFF
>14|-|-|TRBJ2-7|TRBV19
TGTGCCAGTAGCCCTCTGGTTAGCTCCTACGAGCAGTACTTC
CASSPLVSSYEQYF
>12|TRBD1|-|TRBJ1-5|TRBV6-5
TGTGCCTCTGGGACAGTCGCACGGCCCCAGCATTTT
CASGTVARPQHF
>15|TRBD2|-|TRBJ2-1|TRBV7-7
TGTGCCAGCAGCCATGGGACTAGCGGGGGTTTTGAGCAGTTCTTC
CASSHGTSGGFEQFF
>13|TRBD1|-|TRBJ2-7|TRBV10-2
TGCGCCAGCCGACCGGGACAGGGGATCGAGCAGTACTTC
CASRPGQGIEQYF
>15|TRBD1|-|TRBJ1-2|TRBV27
TGTGCCAGCAGTTCGAGCTACAGGGGCCGCAAGGGCTACACCTTC
CASSSSYRGRKGYTF
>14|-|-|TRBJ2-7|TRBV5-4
TGTGCCAGCAGCCCCTTTAGCGGAGGGTACGAGCAGTACTTC
CASSPFSGGYEQYF
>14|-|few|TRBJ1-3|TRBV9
TGTGCCAGCAGCGCCTTCGGGGCTGGAAACACCATATATTTT
CASSAFGAGNTIYF
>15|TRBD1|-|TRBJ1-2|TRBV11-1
TGTGCCAGCAGCTTAGGGGACAGCGCTAACTATGGCTACACCTTC
CASSLGDSANYGYTF
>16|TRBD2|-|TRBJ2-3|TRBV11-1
TGTGCCAGCAGCCCTAGACTAGCGGGCTCCACAGATACGCAGTATTTT
CASSPRLAGSTDTQYF
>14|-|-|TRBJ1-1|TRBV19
TGTGCCAGTAGTATAGCGGGAATGAACACTGAAGCTTTCTTT
CASSIAGMNTEAFF
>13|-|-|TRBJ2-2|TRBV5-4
TGTGCCAGCAGTCAAACAGGGATCGGGGAGCTGTTTTTT
CASSQTGIGELFF
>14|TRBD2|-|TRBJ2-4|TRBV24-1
TGTGCCACCAGTCGGGACTACGATCGAAACATTCAGTACTTC
CATSRDYDRNIQYF
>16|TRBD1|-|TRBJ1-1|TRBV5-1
TGCGCCAGCAGCTCGGGGACAGGGGGCTTATTGGCTGAAGCTTTCTTT
CASSSGTGGLLAEAFF
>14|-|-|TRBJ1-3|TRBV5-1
TGCGCCAGCAGCGCGGGTCCGTCTGGAAACACCATATATTTT
CASSAGPSGNTIYF
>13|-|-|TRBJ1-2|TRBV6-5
TGTGCCAGCAGTTACGTAGCTAACTATGGCTACACCTTC
CASSYVANYGYTF
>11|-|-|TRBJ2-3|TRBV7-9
TGTGCCAGCAGCTCTCGGGATACGCAGTATTTT
CASSSRDTQYF
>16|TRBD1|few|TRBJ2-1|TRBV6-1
TGTGCCAGCAGTGAAGATTGGGCAGGGGGCGTCTATGAGCAGTTCTTC
CASSEDWAGGVYEQFF
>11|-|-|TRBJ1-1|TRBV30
TGTGCCTGGATCGTGAACACTGAAGCTTTCTTT
CAWIVNTEAFF
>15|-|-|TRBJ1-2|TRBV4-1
TGCGCCAGCAGCCAAGATTGGGGCAGACGATATGGCTACACCTTC
CASSQDWGRRYGYTF
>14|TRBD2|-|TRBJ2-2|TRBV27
TGTGCCAGCAGTTTAGTGGGGGGGACCGGGGAGCTGTTTTTT
CASSLVGGTGELFF
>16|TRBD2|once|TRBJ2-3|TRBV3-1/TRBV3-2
TGTGCCAGCGGAAATCTAGCGGGGGGGAGAACAGATACGCAGTATTTT
CASGNLAGGRTDTQYF
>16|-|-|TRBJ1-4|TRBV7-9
TGTGCCAGCAGCTTAGCTAGAAAAACAACTAATGAAAAACTGTTTTTT
CASSLARKTTNEKLFF
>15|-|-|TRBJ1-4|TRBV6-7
TGTGCCACCTTTCTCCCGCCGTTGGGCCATGAAAAACTGTTTTTT
CATFLPPLGHEKLFF
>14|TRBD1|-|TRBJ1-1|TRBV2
TGTGCCAGCAGGGGAATGACAGGGGATACTGAAGCTTTCTTT
CASRGMTGDTEAFF
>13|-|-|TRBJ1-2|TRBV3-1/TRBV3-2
TGTGCCAGCAGCCGCCGGGACAACCACGGCTACACCTTC
CASSRRDNHGYTF
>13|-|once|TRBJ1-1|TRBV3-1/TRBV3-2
TGTGCCAGCAGCCAAGGAGAAGGGAGGGAAGCTTTCTTT
CASSQGEGREAFF
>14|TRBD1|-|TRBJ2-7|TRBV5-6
TGTGCCAGCAGCCCCCGGGACAGGGGTTTCGAGCAGTACTTC
CASSPRDRGFEQYF
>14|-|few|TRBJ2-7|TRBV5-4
TGTGCCAGCAGCTTGGGCCCGGACAGCTACGAGCAGTACTTC
CASSLGPDSYEQYF
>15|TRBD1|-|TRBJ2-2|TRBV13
TGTGCCAGCAGCTTACAGGGGGCTGACACCGGGGAGCTGTTTTTT
CASSLQGADTGELFF
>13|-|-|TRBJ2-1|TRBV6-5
TGTGCCAGCAGAGGACTCAATAATGGTGAGCAGTTCTTC
CASRGLNNGEQFF
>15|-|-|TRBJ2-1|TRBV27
TGTGCCAGCAGAGGACTGCCTCCCTTTTCCAATGAGCAGTTCTTC
CASRGLPPFSNEQFF
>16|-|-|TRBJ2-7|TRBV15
TGTGCCACCAGCAGCTCCACCGGCCGGAGCCCCTACGAGCAGTACTTC
CATSSSTGRSPYEQYF
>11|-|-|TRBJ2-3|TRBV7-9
TGTGCCAGCAGCCCTAGCCTTACGCAGTATTTT
CASSPSLTQYF
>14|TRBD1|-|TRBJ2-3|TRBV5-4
TGTGCCAGCAGGAACGGGACAGCCCGAGATACGCAGTATTTT
CASRNGTARDTQYF
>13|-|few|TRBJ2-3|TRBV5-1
TGCGCCAGCAGCTTCGCAGGTGGGGATACGCAGTATTTT
CASSFAGGDTQYF
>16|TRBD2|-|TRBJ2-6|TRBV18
TGTGCCAGCTCGCTCGGGAGGCCCTCTGGGGCCAACGTCCTGACTTTC
CASSLGRPSGANVLTF
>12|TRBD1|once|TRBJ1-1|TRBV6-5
TGTGCCAGCAGTCCCCAGACAGGGGAAGCTTTCTTT
CASSPQTGEAFF
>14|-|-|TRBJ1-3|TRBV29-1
TGCAGCGTTGCCGCGACAGGTACCGGAAACACCATATATTTT
CSVAATGTGNTIYF
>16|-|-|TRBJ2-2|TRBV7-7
TGTGCCAGCAGCTCCCTCCAGGGCGTTAACACCGGGGAGCTGTTTTTT
CASSSLQGVNTGELFF
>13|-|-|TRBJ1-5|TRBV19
TGTGCCACCACAGTGGGTTCGAGTCAGCCCCAGCATTTT
CATTVGSSQPQHF
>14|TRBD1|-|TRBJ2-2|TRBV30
TGTGCCTGGGGGGGACAGGGTAGAACCGGGGAGCTGTTTTTT
CAWGGQGRTGELFF
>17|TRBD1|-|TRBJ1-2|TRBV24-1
TGTGCCACCAGTGAGCCCGCCTACAGGGGATTTGGCTATGGCTACACCTTC
CATSEPAYRGFGYGYTF
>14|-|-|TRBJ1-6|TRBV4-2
TGTGCCAGCAGCCAATTGGGGAGTAAATCACCCCTCCACTTT
CASSQLGSKSPLHF
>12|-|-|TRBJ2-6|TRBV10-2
TGCGCCAGCAGTGACCCGGGCAACGTCCTGACTTTC
CASSDPGNVLTF
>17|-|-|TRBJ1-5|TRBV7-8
TGTGCCAGCAGGGCTGGGACATCACCCTTATCCCATCAGCCCCAGCATTTT
CASRAGTSPLSHQPQHF
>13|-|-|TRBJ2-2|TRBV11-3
TGTGCCAGCAGCTTACGGAGAACCGGGGAGCTGTTTTTT
CASSLRRTGELFF